Listed here is a single T cell receptor (beta chain). The entry originates in a study of shared clonotypes between healthy human individuals. Those who donated were healthy HIV-negative adults, with no recent acute infections or vaccinations reported. Measured with immunoSEQ multiplex PCR; TCRdb has only the in-frame clones, and not every one. In the table there are approximately 82,000 clones, about 61% of which are singletons. The V segment lost 1 base and the J segment 6 bases; nucleotides outside the gene matches: 8. The CDR3 is 18 residues long. Germline assignment: CDR1 SGHTA and CDR2 FQGTGA. The specimen sequenced was memory CD8+ T cells sorted from blood. The subset here: CD45RO+ cells pooled with CCR7-negative TemRA cells. V and J are TRBV7-3 and TRBJ2-2, with 13 bases lining up with TRBD2. The clonotype comes from a man under 40 in good health. CDR3 sequence reads: CASSLRTSGSRGAGELFF. CDR3 bases: TGTGCCAGCAGCTTAAGGACTAGCGGGAGTCGTGGAGCCGGGGAGCTGTTTTTT.